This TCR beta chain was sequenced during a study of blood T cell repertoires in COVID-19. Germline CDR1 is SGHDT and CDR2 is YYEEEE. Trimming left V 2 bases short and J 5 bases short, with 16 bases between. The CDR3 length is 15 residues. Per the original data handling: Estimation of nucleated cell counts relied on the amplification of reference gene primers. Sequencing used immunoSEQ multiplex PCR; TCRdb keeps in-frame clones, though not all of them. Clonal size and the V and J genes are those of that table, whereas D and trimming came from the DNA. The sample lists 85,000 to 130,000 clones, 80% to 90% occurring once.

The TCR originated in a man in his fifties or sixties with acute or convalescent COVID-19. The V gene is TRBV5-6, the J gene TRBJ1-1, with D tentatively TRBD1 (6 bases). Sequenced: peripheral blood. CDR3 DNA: TGTGCCAGCAGCTTTGGAACAGGGTCAGGGACTGAAGCTTTCTTT. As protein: CASSFGTGSGTEAFF.